The rows below give T cell receptor beta chains drawn from one sample of a study of T-cell memory formation after mild COVID-19. TCRdb fed the 5' RACE reads into MiXCR, producing one record per CDR3 protein. Of about 410,000 distinct CDR3 sequences listed, about a sixth are singletons. Material for sequencing was PBMCs or a T cell subset sorted from them (not recorded which). These receptors were taken from a man between 18 and 35 years old who had mild COVID-19 (a few samples of this study predate the infection). Cell type and time point are not known. Each CDR3 is given with its conserved first and last residue. The order of the fields is clone size, J gene, CDR3 length, V gene, D gene, CDR3 protein, CDR3 DNA. A D gene is named only where the DNA matches it firmly. For some rows the clone size is stated as once, few or many, or as a class when expanded; others skip it.

size: many
J: TRBJ2-3
length: 16
V: TRBV12-3/TRBV12-4
D: TRBD1
CDR3: CASSFLGGQEIDTQYF
DNA: TGTGCCAGCAGTTTTTTAGGGGGACAGGAAATAGATACGCAGTATTTT

size: few
J: TRBJ2-7
length: 13
V: TRBV6-2/TRBV6-3
D: TRBD2
CDR3: CATSPGLVYEQYF
DNA: TGTGCCACCTCCCCGGGACTAGTCTACGAGCAGTACTTC

size: NA
J: TRBJ1-1
length: 15
V: TRBV12-3/TRBV12-4
D: TRBD1
CDR3: CASSLGTAKNTEAFF
DNA: TGTGCCAGCAGTTTGGGGACAGCCAAAAACACTGAAGCTTTCTTT

size: few
J: TRBJ2-1
length: 12
V: TRBV6-2/TRBV6-3
D: NA
CDR3: CASFGRVGEQFF
DNA: TGTGCCAGCTTCGGCCGCGTGGGTGAGCAGTTCTTC

size: NA
J: TRBJ1-6
length: 14
V: TRBV20-1
D: NA
CDR3: CSARRQGLRSPLHF
DNA: TGCAGTGCTAGACGGCAGGGGTTACGGTCACCCCTCCACTTT

size: NA
J: TRBJ2-5
length: 14
V: TRBV30
D: TRBD1
CDR3: CAWRKGQAAGTQYF
DNA: TGTGCCTGGAGGAAGGGACAGGCCGCGGGGACCCAGTACTTC

size: once
J: TRBJ1-1
length: 17
V: TRBV9
D: NA
CDR3: CASSVEFWGISDTEAFF
DNA: TGTGCCAGCAGCGTAGAGTTCTGGGGGATATCGGACACTGAAGCTTTCTTT

size: few
J: TRBJ2-7
length: 14
V: TRBV5-1
D: NA
CDR3: CASSFVSGEYEQYF
DNA: TGCGCCAGCAGCTTTGTGTCGGGGGAATACGAGCAGTACTTC

size: NA
J: TRBJ1-2
length: 12
V: TRBV4-3
D: NA
CDR3: CASSQGVGGYTF
DNA: TGCGCCAGCAGCCAAGGGGTTGGTGGCTACACCTTC

size: NA
J: TRBJ1-1
length: 15
V: TRBV6-5
D: NA
CDR3: CASSYGAELNTEAFF
DNA: TGTGCCAGCAGTTACGGGGCAGAACTGAACACTGAAGCTTTCTTT

size: many
J: TRBJ2-3
length: 14
V: TRBV27
D: NA
CDR3: CASRINPLASTQYF
DNA: TGTGCCAGCAGAATAAACCCCTTGGCGTCTACGCAGTATTTT

size: many
J: TRBJ1-1
length: 12
V: TRBV30
D: TRBD1
CDR3: CAWSAQGGKAFF
DNA: TGTGCCTGGAGCGCGCAGGGGGGAAAAGCTTTCTTT

size: NA
J: TRBJ2-5
length: 16
V: TRBV28
D: TRBD2
CDR3: CASSLLSSGGEETQYF
DNA: TGTGCCAGCAGTTTATTATCTAGCGGGGGGGAAGAGACCCAGTACTTC

size: few
J: TRBJ2-4
length: 16
V: TRBV9
D: NA
CDR3: CASSVGVDVAKNIQYF
DNA: TGTGCCAGCAGCGTAGGGGTCGATGTCGCCAAAAACATTCAGTACTTC

size: few
J: TRBJ1-2
length: 13
V: TRBV7-2
D: TRBD1
CDR3: CASSLRQGGGYTF
DNA: TGTGCCAGCAGCTTAAGACAGGGCGGTGGCTACACCTTC

size: once
J: TRBJ2-1
length: 13
V: TRBV29-1
D: TRBD1
CDR3: CSVDRGGRDEQFF
DNA: TGCAGCGTGGACAGGGGAGGTAGGGATGAGCAGTTCTTC

size: few
J: TRBJ2-1
length: 15
V: TRBV20-1
D: TRBD2
CDR3: CSARDTSGGLNEQFF
DNA: TGCAGTGCTAGAGACACTAGCGGGGGCCTTAATGAGCAGTTCTTC

size: NA
J: TRBJ2-2
length: 14
V: TRBV6-2/TRBV6-3
D: NA
CDR3: CASRGPANTGELFF
DNA: TGTGCCAGCAGGGGCCCAGCGAACACCGGGGAGCTGTTTTTT

size: few
J: TRBJ1-2
length: 15
V: TRBV15
D: NA
CDR3: CATSRVSGSRYGYTF
DNA: TGTGCCACCAGCAGAGTCTCAGGGTCGCGCTATGGCTACACCTTC

size: few
J: TRBJ2-2
length: 13
V: TRBV6-2/TRBV6-3
D: NA
CDR3: CASSWRDTGELFF
DNA: TGTGCCAGCAGTTGGCGGGACACCGGGGAGCTGTTTTTT

size: few
J: TRBJ1-3
length: 17
V: TRBV6-6
D: NA
CDR3: CASSYGLDRMAGNTIYF
DNA: TGTGCCAGCAGTTACGGGTTAGACAGGATGGCTGGAAACACCATATATTTT

size: many
J: TRBJ1-1
length: 16
V: TRBV7-9
D: NA
CDR3: CASSLARDQRNTEAFF
DNA: TGTGCCAGCAGCTTAGCTCGGGACCAAAGGAACACTGAAGCTTTCTTT

size: many
J: TRBJ2-5
length: 17
V: TRBV4-1
D: TRBD2
CDR3: CASSQEDSGGPLVTQYF
DNA: TGCGCCAGCAGCCAAGAGGATAGCGGGGGGCCCCTGGTGACCCAGTACTTC

size: NA
J: TRBJ2-1
length: 16
V: TRBV7-8
D: TRBD1
CDR3: CASSFSSGTGAGEQFF
DNA: TGTGCCAGCAGCTTCTCGTCCGGGACAGGGGCAGGTGAGCAGTTCTTC

size: NA
J: TRBJ2-7
length: 13
V: TRBV6-5
D: NA
CDR3: CASSEVGVSEQYF
DNA: TGTGCCAGCTCCGAGGTAGGGGTCAGCGAGCAGTACTTC

size: few
J: TRBJ1-2
length: 12
V: TRBV12-3/TRBV12-4
D: NA
CDR3: CASTRVGYGYTF
DNA: TGTGCCAGCACCAGGGTGGGCTATGGCTACACCTTC

size: NA
J: TRBJ1-2
length: 13
V: TRBV4-1
D: NA
CDR3: CASSQASGNGYTF
DNA: TGCGCCAGCAGCCAAGCGTCAGGGAATGGCTACACCTTC

size: few
J: TRBJ1-2
length: 16
V: TRBV7-2
D: TRBD1
CDR3: CASSSIAGTGGTGYTF
DNA: TGTGCCAGCAGCTCCATAGCGGGGACAGGGGGCACTGGCTACACCTTC

size: NA
J: TRBJ2-3
length: 20
V: TRBV4-2
D: NA
CDR3: CASSLREGLAWGPDTDTQYF
DNA: TGTGCCAGCAGCCTCAGAGAGGGGCTAGCGTGGGGGCCGGACACAGATACGCAGTATTTT

size: few
J: TRBJ2-1
length: 16
V: TRBV29-1
D: TRBD2
CDR3: CSVATSGASSYNEQFF
DNA: TGCAGCGTAGCGACTAGCGGGGCTAGCTCCTACAATGAGCAGTTCTTC

size: many
J: TRBJ1-2
length: 14
V: TRBV12-3/TRBV12-4
D: NA
CDR3: CASSPVGAADGYTF
DNA: TGTGCCAGCAGCCCAGTTGGGGCCGCGGATGGCTACACCTTC

size: few
J: TRBJ1-4
length: 17
V: TRBV6-2/TRBV6-3
D: NA
CDR3: CASSSPSRGATNEKLFF
DNA: TGTGCCAGCAGTTCGCCTTCCAGGGGAGCAACTAATGAAAAACTGTTTTTT